The T cell receptor (beta chain) under discussion was sequenced for a study of T cells in Graves' hyperthyroidism and ophthalmopathy (dated by TCRdb to between 2018 and 2021). Context from the whole study: Peripheral blood was sampled at the time of initial diagnosis, prior to any treatment. TCR Vbeta CDR3 sequencing of some 140 peripheral blood samples (approximately 44 ophthalmopathy, some 75 hyperthyroidism and 17 progressor patients) is reported in the paper. After blood sampling, hyperthyroidism patients were treated with methimazole at a starting dose of 30 mg daily, and ophthalmopathy patients were treated with high-dose intravenous methylprednisolone. In addition, the study compared T-cell repertoires in thyroid tissue and in blood from over 5 Graves' hyperthyroidism patients. The roughly 91 discovery patients were randomly split 7:3 into training and test sets. To identify distinguishing TCR V-J signatures, a discovery cohort of 95 to 100 patients was used, comprising roughly 45 with Graves' ophthalmopathy and approximately 57 with stable Graves' hyperthyroidism. Prospective prediction of ophthalmopathy was tested in an independent validation cohort consisting of some 19 hyperthyroidism patients and over 15 patients who later progressed to ophthalmopathy. Here is what the overall study found, with its caveats: Blood samples also contained most of the expanded thyroid clonotypes (frequency above 0.001), which suggests that blood repertoires may reflect thyroid immune responses. In validation, the model predicted progression to ophthalmopathy a median of approximately 6.3 months before onset, with roughly 71% sensitivity and just under 75% specificity. Sample size was not statistically predetermined, and investigators were not blinded to group allocation. A model built on a 13 V-J signature distinguished ophthalmopathy from stable hyperthyroidism, reaching roughly 88% sensitivity and about 81% specificity in cross-validation and 80%/75% in testing.

A word on this clonotype: The antigen it binds to is not known. Base quality data are lacking; no much larger clone is found one base away.

The junction shows trimming of 3 bases on V and 10 bases on J, plus 10 bases between the germline ends. CDR1 and CDR2 are drawn from the germline V gene: MDHEN, SYDVKM. From the cysteine up to the phenylalanine, the CDR3 has a length of 12 residues. Only CDR3 DNA is held: 36 bases, read in frame from base 1. The TCR beta CDR3 regions were amplified from the RNA transcripts. A first-round RT-PCR of the TCR CDR3 used the HTBI primer set with the Qiagen OneStep RT-PCR kit. Libraries were constructed in a second round of multiplex PCR, after which size selection and purification were performed. Paired-end sequencing of the libraries was performed with 100 bp reads on an Illumina HiSeq2000. Under the source paper's analysis protocol: SOAPnuke was used to process the raw data, removing reads that contained adapters or uncalled bases, had a mean Phred below 15, or lacked an exact match to the constant primer or identifier. COPE v1.2.5 was used to merge the high-quality paired reads, and each unique nucleotide sequence was defined as a clonotype. MiTCR v1.1 was used to align the clonotypes against IMGT TRBV, TRBD and TRBJ reference segments. Analysis was restricted to V-J combinations with a frequency above 0.0001, which covered roughly 99% of repertoires. The TCS score was defined as F50 (clonal expansion) divided by E x V (chaos), with BLOSUM62-based TCRdist calculated between CDR3 peptides within each V-J. Welch's t-statistics and random forest reduced roughly 500 V-J features to 13, which were used in a naive Bayes classifier (R e1071). TCRdb reprocessing: public reads trimmed at Q25 with fastp, clones called with MiXCR, in-frame beta chains kept. Rows are combined by CDR3 protein, so each entry shows the most common genes and DNA. These V and J calls derive from TCRdb rather than the authors' analysis. The sample table lists a few hundred thousand distinct CDR3 sequences, approximately 23% of them with a count of one. The ten largest clones capture roughly 49% of the sample.

Ophthalmopathy patients had moderately to severely active disease, with a Clinical Activity Score of 3 or more, a NOSPECS grade of 4 or more, and a disease duration of less than 3 months. Any patient with an uncontrolled infection, another autoimmune disease, pregnancy or lactation was excluded. Diagnoses were based on clinical symptoms, serum thyroxine and TRAb, thyroid ultrasound and orbital computed tomography. PBMCs were isolated from roughly 10 ml of fresh peripheral blood by Ficoll-Paque density gradient centrifugation. Total RNA was extracted with Trizol reagent, and quality was checked on an Agilent 2100 Bioanalyzer.

The specimen was blood. The clonotype comes from a woman aged 65 to 85 with Graves' ophthalmopathy. This sequence uses TRBV28 and TRBJ2-1, with TRBD1 tentatively as D gene (6 bases match). The CDR3 sequence is CASSLGALEQFF. The DNA is as follows: TGTGCCAGCAGTTTGGGGGCCCTCGAGCAGTTCTTC.